The 25 T cell receptor beta chains reported below all come from one sample, sequenced in a study of T cell changes during pregnancy in multiple sclerosis. Clones were read by immunoSEQ multiplex PCR, and TCRdb kept only the in-frame ones, dropping some. Of about 59,000 clones in the sample, more than 85% are singletons; the top ten hold less than 3.5%. The starting material was peripheral blood, obtained in the third trimester of pregnancy. The receptors stem from a female donor in good health, enrolled as a control in a pregnancy study.

The CDR3 DNA reads TGTGCCAGCAGCAGACAGGGAACTGGAAACACCATATATTTT. It yields the protein CASSRQGTGNTIYF. This chain joins TRBV7-2 and TRBJ1-3; 7 positions match TRBD1. V lost 5 bases, J lost 2 bases, and 3 bases stayed unmatched. The CDR3 has 14 residues. In germline, CDR1 is SGHTA, CDR2 FQGNSA.

V and J are TRBV5-1 and TRBJ1-4, with TRBD1 matching 9 bases. The junction had 2 bases not matched to a gene; V was cut back by 4 bases and J by 4 bases. The CDR3 has 14 residues. Germline CDR1 is SGHRS and CDR2 is YFSETQ. The CDR3 DNA sequence: TGCGCCAGCAGCACGGGACAGGGTAATGAAAAACTGTTTTTT. Its protein is CASSTGQGNEKLFF.

V gene TRBV4-2 combines with J gene TRBJ1-3, with 9 bases aligning to TRBD1. The V gene end was trimmed by 4 bases and the J gene end by 0 bases; junction bases not matched to a gene: 1. The germline V gene has CDR1 LGHNA and CDR2 YNFKEQ. The CDR3 covers 15 residues. CDR3 bases: TGTGCCAGCAGCCCGGGACAGGGCTCTGGAAACACCATATATTTT. Translating gives CASSPGQGSGNTIYF.

The chain has TRBV6-5 and TRBJ2-2; D not resolved. Germline CDR1 reads MNHEY; CDR2 reads SVGAGI. Trimming took 7 bases from V and 5 from J, leaving 11 bases between them. The CDR3 consists of 13 residues. CDR3 bases: TGTGCCAGCAACGCCTTGAGAACCGGGGAGCTGTTTTTT. Protein: CASNALRTGELFF.

This clone was counted a single time. This rearrangement joins TRBV10-3 to TRBJ1-1, with 7 bases matching TRBD1. The trim removed 3 bases at V and 6 bases at J, leaving 1 base unmatched. CDR3 length equals 12 residues. Germline V gives CDR1 ENHRY, CDR2 SYGVKD. CDR3 coding DNA: TGTGCCATCAGTGAAGGGGGCCCTGAAGCTTTCTTT. It codes for CAISEGGPEAFF.

This chain uses TRBV25-1 with TRBJ2-7; D unclear. Trimming left V 4 bases short and J 3 bases short, with 4 bases between. The CDR3 totals 11 residues. Germline V CDR1 and CDR2: MGHDK, SYGVNS. CDR3 DNA: TGTGCCAGCAGTGTACTCTACGAGCAGTACTTC. It specifies CASSVLYEQYF.

J is TRBJ2-3 and V is TRBV7-9; a possible D gene is TRBD1 (6 bases). This CDR3 contains 15 residues. Germline V lookup: CDR1 SEHNR, CDR2 FQNEAQ (reference sequence). The ends were cut back, 1 base at V and 0 bases at J, with 8 bases in the middle. CDR3 residues: CASSLGQASTDTQYF. CDR3 bases: TGTGCCAGCAGCTTAGGACAGGCAAGCACAGATACGCAGTATTTT.

The genes are TRBV7-3 and TRBJ2-1; the D gene is possibly TRBD2 (6 bases). Trimming stripped 3 bases from V and 3 bases from J, with 15 bases between. The V gene's germline CDR1 is SGHTA and CDR2 FQGTGA. The CDR3 length is 16 residues. The CDR3 DNA sequence: TGTGCCAGCAGCTTTTCAGCGGGTGTGGGCTACAATGAGCAGTTCTTC. This sequence encodes CASSFSAGVGYNEQFF. Drawing the rest from reference TRBV7-3 and TRBJ2-1, the complete variable domain is GAGVSQTPSNKVTEKGKYVELRCDPISGHTALYWYRQSLGQGPEFLIYFQGTGAADDSGLPNDRFFAVRPEGSVSTLKIQRTERGDSAVYLCASSFSAGVGYNEQFFGPGTRLTVL.

V usage is TRBV6-1 and J usage is TRBJ2-2; 8 bases match TRBD1. Germline V gene lookup returns CDR1 MNHNS and CDR2 SASEGT. J gave up 9 bases and V 1 base, and 10 bases lay outside the gene matches. CDR3 length equals 16 residues. As DNA, the CDR3 is TGTGCCAGCAGTGAAGGGACAGGGTTGGGGGTGAGGGAGCTGTTTTTT. This gives the protein CASSEGTGLGVRELFF.

The V and J genes are TRBV28 and TRBJ2-1; 10 bases are a match to TRBD2. V lost 7 bases and J lost 6; bases outside the gene matches: 18. Germline V gene sequence: CDR1 MDHEN, CDR2 SYDVKM. This CDR3 spans 18 amino acids. The CDR3 DNA sequence: TGTGCCAGCACCGATCTAGCGGGAGTCCGGCTCAAAGCCAATGAGCAGTTCTTC. Protein: CASTDLAGVRLKANEQFF. The full variable domain, completed using reference TRBV28 and TRBJ2-1, is DVKVTQSSRYLVKRTGEKVFLECVQDMDHENMFWYRQDPGLGLRLIYFSYDVKMKEKGDIPEGYSVSREKKERFSLILESASTNQTSMYLCASTDLAGVRLKANEQFFGPGTRLTVL.

This chain joins TRBV30 and TRBJ2-3, with D possibly being TRBD2 (5 bases). CDR3 length: 16 residues. Germline V CDR1 and CDR2: GTSNPN, SVGIG (reference sequence). V lost 4 bases to trimming and J lost 1 base, with 18 bases between them. CDR3 bases: TGTGCCTGGAAATTGCTCCACCTGAGGGGCACAGATACGCAGTATTTT. This encodes CAWKLLHLRGTDTQYF.

The chain combines TRBV5-1 with TRBJ1-4; maybe TRBD1 (6 bases). The ends were cut back, 6 bases at V and 8 bases at J, with 17 bases in the middle. CDR3 size: 14 residues. Germline loops: CDR1 SGHRS, CDR2 YFSETQ. The CDR3 sequence: CASTRGGSEEKLFF. The CDR3 nucleotides read TGCGCCAGCACTCGGGGGGGCTCGGAGGAAAAACTGTTTTTT.

In this sample, this clone turned up a few times. The J gene is TRBJ1-2, the V gene TRBV10-3, with D perhaps TRBD1 (5 bases). Trimming took off 8 bases at V and 5 bases at J, with 12 bases between the two ends. This CDR3 comprises 12 residues. CDR1 is ENHRY, CDR2 SYGVKD, per germline. CDR3 DNA sequence: TGTGCCATCGGGGGGGACCCTTATGGCTACACCTTC. Amino acid sequence: CAIGGDPYGYTF.

The J gene is TRBJ2-2, the V gene TRBV19; a possible D gene is TRBD1 (6 bases). Germline V lookup: CDR1 LNHDA, CDR2 SQIVND (reference sequence). V lost 6 bases and J lost 3, with 11 bases in between. This CDR3 region has 14 residues. CDR3 DNA sequence: TGTGCCAGTAGGTGGTCAGGGGACACCGGGGAGCTGTTTTTT. Translated: CASRWSGDTGELFF.

The V call is TRBV7-8, the J call TRBJ2-5; D is unclear. Trimming shortened V by 5 bases and J by 1 base, and 11 bases separated the two germline ends. CDR1 SGHVS and CDR2 FQNEAQ come from the germline V gene. This CDR3 comprises 14 residues. The CDR3 here is CASSVAVLQETQYF. In DNA, the CDR3 is TGTGCCAGCAGCGTCGCGGTTCTCCAAGAGACCCAGTACTTC.

CDR3 nucleotide sequence: TGCGCCAGCAGCTTGGCGCAGGGGGCAGGGGAGACCCAGTACTTC. It specifies CASSLAQGAGETQYF. The chain employs TRBV5-1 and TRBJ2-5; 8 bases are a match to TRBD1. Germline CDR1 SGHRS, CDR2 YFSETQ. V was clipped by 0 bases and J by 5 bases; unmatched bases: 6. This CDR3 spans 15 amino acids.

The chain employs TRBV7-2 and TRBJ2-5, with D unresolved. The CDR3 spans 12 residues. V lost 4 bases and J 3 bases, leaving 6 bases between the germline ends. Germline CDR1 is SGHTA and CDR2 is FQGNSA. CDR3 coding DNA: TGTGCCAGCAGCTCACAAAAAGAGACCCAGTACTTC. Protein product: CASSSQKETQYF.

The chain joins TRBV11-1 to TRBJ2-1; tentative D call: TRBD2 (5 bases). The germline V gene has CDR1 SGHAT and CDR2 FQDESV (reference sequence). V was trimmed by 2 bases and J by 5 bases, leaving 13 bases between them. This CDR3 has 15 amino acids. The CDR3 nucleotides read TGTGCCAGCAGCTTATTTCTCAGCGGAGACAATGAGCAGTTCTTC. Its translation is CASSLFLSGDNEQFF.

This clone was counted only a few times. The V call is TRBV19, the J call TRBJ2-3; 10 bases match TRBD1. This CDR3 is built from 15 residues. V lost 6 bases and J lost 4; bases outside the gene matches: 7. CDR1 and CDR2 (germline): LNHDA, SQIVND (reference sequence). The CDR3 sequence is CASRSRQGAADTQYF. The CDR3 DNA sequence: TGTGCCAGTAGGTCGAGACAGGGGGCGGCAGATACGCAGTATTTT.

This chain links TRBV6-5 with TRBJ1-5; tentative D call: TRBD1 (6 bases). The CDR3 has 14 amino acids. Germline values: CDR1 MNHEY, CDR2 SVGAGI. V lost 6 bases and J 3 bases, leaving 12 bases between the germline ends. The CDR3, as DNA: TGTGCCAGCAGCCCACAGGGAGACAATCAGCCCCAGCATTTT. This translates into CASSPQGDNQPQHF.

The V and J genes are TRBV18 and TRBJ2-7, with 11 bases aligning to TRBD2. Germline values: CDR1 KGHSH, CDR2 LQKENI. The CDR3 consists of 14 residues. V lost 6 bases and J lost 3; bases outside the gene matches: 4. CDR3 loop: CASSGGTSGYEQYF. As DNA, the CDR3 is TGTGCCAGCTCGGGCGGGACTAGCGGCTACGAGCAGTACTTC.

In DNA form, the CDR3 reads TGTGCCAGCCGTGTACAGGGTTCGGAGACTGAAGCTTTCTTT. This codes for CASRVQGSETEAFF. This rearrangement joins TRBV2 to TRBJ1-1; a weak D match, TRBD1 (6 bases). This CDR3 has 14 residues. Between the trimmed V and J ends, which lost 8 bases and 5 bases, there was a span of 18 bases. The germline gives CDR1 SNHLY, CDR2 FYNNEI.

The CDR3 spells CASSLLQGQTINTEAFF. For the CDR3, the DNA is TGCGCCAGCAGTCTCTTACAGGGACAGACAATAAACACTGAAGCTTTCTTT. The chain recombines TRBV5-1 with TRBJ1-1; 7 positions match TRBD1. Looked up from germline, CDR1 is SGHRS and CDR2 is YFSETQ. This CDR3 contains 17 residues. V was pared by 5 bases and J by 2 bases, with 15 bases of the junction left unmatched.

This chain connects TRBV4-3 to TRBJ2-1; 14 nucleotides line up with TRBD2. The CDR3 is 15 amino acids. Per germline, CDR1 LGHNA and CDR2 YSLEER. V was pared by 4 bases and J by 6 bases, with 2 bases of the junction left unmatched. CDR3 amino acids: CASSLTSGRGNEQFF. CDR3 bases: TGCGCCAGCAGCCTGACTAGCGGGAGGGGCAATGAGCAGTTCTTC.

The chain carries TRBV16 and TRBJ2-1, with 9 bases that match TRBD1. The CDR3 extends over 15 amino acids. Looked up from germline, CDR1 is KGHSY and CDR2 is FQNENV. V was clipped by 4 bases and J by 6 bases; unmatched bases: 7. The CDR3 region is CASSPTGGAGNEQFF. The CDR3 region has the DNA TGTGCCAGCAGCCCTACAGGGGGCGCCGGCAATGAGCAGTTCTTC.